These 27 T cell receptor beta chains were all obtained from the same sample, sequenced in a study of T cells in Graves' hyperthyroidism and ophthalmopathy. Template material for amplifying TCR beta CDR3 regions consisted of RNA transcripts. First-round RT-PCR of the TCR CDR3 relied on the HTBI primer set. Each CDR3 protein gets one entry after TCRdb re-called the multiplex PCR reads with MiXCR. The sample includes fewer than 600,000 distinct CDR3 sequences, 12% to 15% of them seen just once. The sequenced sample was blood. The source of these receptors is a woman in her thirties or forties with Graves' hyperthyroidism.

The sample holds many counts of this clonotype. The chain combines TRBV28 with TRBJ2-7, with D possibly matching TRBD2 (6 bases). Trimming shortened V by 8 bases and J by 4 bases, and 12 bases separated the two germline ends. The V gene's germline CDR1 is MDHEN and CDR2 SYDVKM. CDR3 size: 12 residues. CDR3 sequence reads: CASGKGRYEQYF. The CDR3 coding sequence is TGTGCCAGCGGAAAAGGGAGGTACGAGCAGTACTTC.

Remarks on this clonotype: At one end, the junction sequence differs from germline, possibly due to a read error. The chain links TRBV19 to TRBJ2-3, with D perhaps matching TRBD2 (5 bases). CDR1 LNHDA and CDR2 SQIVND come from the germline V gene (reference sequence). The CDR3 has 15 residues. The CDR3 DNA is TGTGCCAGTAGTCCCCGAGCCTCTAGCACAGATACGCGGTATTTT. Translated, it gives CASSPRASSTDTRYF.

The V call is TRBV9, the J call TRBJ2-1; 7 bases are shared with TRBD1. This CDR3 is 16 amino acids long. Germline V gene lookup returns CDR1 SGDLS and CDR2 YYNGEE. V lost 4 bases to trimming and J lost 2 bases; unmatched junction nucleotides: 9. CDR3 amino acids: CASSPRVGTAYNEQFF. The CDR3 nucleotides are TGTGCCAGCAGCCCCCGTGTGGGGACAGCCTACAATGAGCAGTTCTTC.

The chain has TRBV5-1 and TRBJ1-2; possible D gene TRBD1, 5 bases. The CDR3 runs 13 residues. V lost 0 bases to trimming and J lost 4 bases, with 7 bases between them. Germline-derived CDR1 and CDR2 are SGHRS and YFSETQ. CDR3 DNA sequence: TGCGCCAGCAGCTTGGCAGGGTTCTATGGCTACACCTTC. Residues: CASSLAGFYGYTF.

This clonotype was counted ten times or more. The chain employs TRBV12-3 or TRBV12-4 and TRBJ2-7; D not resolved. Trimming took 3 bases from V and 4 from J, leaving 7 bases between them. The CDR3 has 12 residues. The CDR3 bases are TGTGCCAGCAGTTTCTGGGGATACGAGCAGTACTTC. It encodes CASSFWGYEQYF.

As to this clonotype: A clone one base away is much larger, so this may be a read error. This chain joins TRBV2 and TRBJ2-7; 9 nucleotides align to TRBD2. The ends lost 7 bases at V and 7 bases at J; junction bases unmatched: 5. Germline values: CDR1 SNHLY, CDR2 FYNNEI. This CDR3 region has 12 residues. The CDR3 nucleotides read TGTGCCAGCATGGTAAGCGGGAGGGAGCAGTACTTC. It translates to CASMVSGREQYF.

This clonotype was detected only a few times. V usage is TRBV10-3 and J usage is TRBJ2-3, with TRBD1 matching over 8 bases. Germline V gene data show CDR1 as ENHRY and CDR2 as SYGVKD. The CDR3 spans 14 residues. J lost 4 bases, V lost 11 bases, and 11 bases had no gene match. The CDR3 protein is CASIPGGFADTQYF. The CDR3 bases are TGTGCCTCGATTCCAGGGGGCTTCGCAGATACGCAGTATTTT.

In its sample, this clonotype was seen many times. This chain uses TRBV12-3 or TRBV12-4 with TRBJ1-2; the match to TRBD1 covers 10 bases. With V trimmed by 5 bases and J by 9 bases, 12 bases remained unmatched. The CDR3 has 15 residues. The CDR3 DNA follows: TGTGCCAGCAGTCCCCCCGGGACAGGGGATTTAAGCTACACCTTC. Translation: CASSPPGTGDLSYTF.

This clonotype was seen repeatedly, ten times or more. The genes are TRBV6-1 and TRBJ1-2; a possible D gene is TRBD1 (5 bases). The V end lost 6 bases, the J end lost 0 bases, and 14 bases lay between the germline ends. From germline, CDR1 is MNHNS and CDR2 SASEGT. The length of the CDR3 is 15 residues. In DNA form, the CDR3 reads TGTGCCAGCAGACTCAAGGACACAACTAACTATGGCTACACCTTC. This translates into CASRLKDTTNYGYTF.

This chain joins TRBV4-1 and TRBJ2-2, with D perhaps TRBD2 (5 bases). Trimming pared 0 bases from V and 4 bases from J, leaving 12 bases between. This CDR3 comprises 16 residues. Germline assignment: CDR1 MGHRA and CDR2 YSYEKL. The CDR3 coding sequence is TGCGCCAGCAGCCAAGAATGGGCTAGCTCCACCGGGGAGCTGTTTTTT. Its protein product is CASSQEWASSTGELFF.

This clonotype was seen repeatedly, ten times or more. The chain employs TRBV20-1 and TRBJ2-7; 13 bases line up with TRBD2. Looked up from germline, CDR1 is DFQATT and CDR2 is SNEGSKA (reference sequence). This CDR3 comprises 14 residues. The V segment lost 3 bases and the J segment 5 bases; nucleotides outside the gene matches: 4. CDR3 residues: CSASPGTSGNEQYF. In nucleotides, the CDR3 is TGCAGTGCTAGTCCTGGGACTAGCGGGAACGAGCAGTACTTC.

As for this clonotype: The junction departs from germline at one end; a sequencing error may be responsible. The rearrangement links TRBV27 to TRBJ1-1; 9 positions match TRBD1. The V gene's germline CDR1 is MNHEY and CDR2 SMNVEV (reference sequence). The CDR3 totals 15 residues. CDR3 sequence reads: CASRPNRDRATEASF. CDR3 in DNA: TGTGCCAGCAGACCTAACCGGGACAGGGCCACTGAAGCTTCCTTT.

The chain combines TRBV30 with TRBJ2-7; D is ambiguous. The germline gives CDR1 GTSNPN, CDR2 SVGIG (reference sequence). Trimming stripped 0 bases from V and 6 bases from J, with 21 bases between. The CDR3 runs to 16 residues. The CDR3 is CAWSVRAAVPSGEQYF. The CDR3 DNA reads TGTGCCTGGAGTGTACGGGCCGCTGTCCCTTCGGGCGAGCAGTACTTC. Combining the CDR3 with reference TRBV30 and TRBJ2-7 gives the whole variable domain SQTIHQWPATLVQPVGSPLSLECTVEGTSNPNLYWYRQAAGRGLQLLFYSVGIGQISSEVPQNLSASRPQDRQFILSSKKLLLSDSGFYLCAWSVRAAVPSGEQYFGPGTRLTVT.

J is TRBJ2-3 and V is TRBV20-1; 11 bases are a match to TRBD1. The CDR3 runs 13 residues. The V segment lost 6 bases and the J segment 9 bases; nucleotides outside the gene matches: 8. Per germline, CDR1 DFQATT and CDR2 SNEGSKA (reference sequence). The CDR3 is CSAQGQGGFTQYF. DNA for the CDR3: TGCAGTGCCCAGGGACAGGGGGGCTTCACGCAGTATTTT.

With respect to this clonotype: This CDR3 fails to terminate in the conserved phenylalanine or tryptophan, so it likely reflects a read error. As DNA, the CDR3 is TGCGCCAGCAGCTTGGCAGGTGAAGCTTTCCTT. Translation: CASSLAGEAFL. J is TRBJ1-1 and V is TRBV5-1; no firm D call. CDR3 length: 11 residues. The V end lost 0 bases, the J end lost 7 bases, and 4 bases lay between the germline ends. Germline V gene data show CDR1 as SGHRS and CDR2 as YFSETQ.

This clonotype was detected many times. CDR3 in amino acids: CASSFGLAGYTDTQYF. CDR3 nucleotide sequence: TGTGCCAGCAGTTTTGGGCTAGCGGGATACACAGATACGCAGTATTTT. The rearrangement joins TRBV12-3 or TRBV12-4 to TRBJ2-3, with 9 bases that match TRBD2. The V gene end was trimmed by 3 bases and the J gene end by 2 bases; junction bases not matched to a gene: 6. The CDR3 contains 16 residues.

This clonotype was seen many times. DNA for the CDR3: TGTGCCAGCAGTTTAACAGGCCAGGGAGGGTATGAGCAGTTCTTC. Translated, it gives CASSLTGQGGYEQFF. The chain is built from TRBV27 and TRBJ2-1, with TRBD2 matching 7 bases. CDR1 MNHEY and CDR2 SMNVEV come from the germline V gene (reference sequence). The J segment lost 8 bases and the V segment lost 2 bases, leaving 9 bases of the junction unmatched. The CDR3 has 15 residues.

This clonotype was seen repeatedly, ten times or more. The V call is TRBV28, the J call TRBJ2-7; TRBD1 agrees at 7 bases. This CDR3 is 15 amino acids long. The germline V gene encodes CDR1 MDHEN and CDR2 SYDVKM. Trimming removed 6 bases from V and 4 bases from J; junction bases left unmatched: 12. CDR3 sequence reads: CASSFRRDSLYEQYF. CDR3 bases: TGTGCCAGCAGCTTCCGCCGGGACAGCCTATACGAGCAGTACTTC.

This clonotype has a count of ten or more. This chain joins TRBV27 and TRBJ1-5, with D perhaps matching TRBD1 (6 bases). Germline V gene lookup returns CDR1 MNHEY and CDR2 SMNVEV (reference sequence). The CDR3 is 16 amino acids. Between the trimmed V and J ends, which lost 6 bases and 5 bases, there was a span of 20 bases. Here the CDR3 DNA reads TGTGCCAGCAGCCGAGCTCTACAGGGTTCTCATCAGCCCCAGCATTTT. Protein: CASSRALQGSHQPQHF.

This clonotype came up many times. The chain combines TRBV27 with TRBJ2-7; 8 bases are a match to TRBD1. Germline CDR1 and CDR2: MNHEY and SMNVEV (reference sequence). The V segment lost 2 bases and the J segment 0 bases; nucleotides outside the gene matches: 6. The CDR3 contains 16 residues. CDR3 loop: CASSLGTGDSSYEQYF. The CDR3 DNA reads TGTGCCAGCAGTTTAGGGACAGGCGATAGCTCCTACGAGCAGTACTTC.

The chain recombines TRBV2 with TRBJ2-5, with 11 positions matching TRBD2. J lost 4 bases, V lost 11 bases, and 9 bases had no gene match. CDR1 and CDR2 (germline): SNHLY, FYNNEI. CDR3 length: 14 amino acids. This CDR3 reads CAGTSGQKRETQYF. The CDR3 DNA follows: TGTGCCGGGACTAGCGGTCAAAAGCGAGAGACCCAGTACTTC.

This clonotype was seen ten or more times. The rearrangement links TRBV24-1 to TRBJ1-1; 9 positions agree with TRBD1. This CDR3 is 19 amino acids long. Germline assignment: CDR1 KGHDR and CDR2 SFDVKD. V was clipped by 1 base and J by 1 base; unmatched bases: 12. This chain's CDR3 is CATSDFSGTGQAQNTEAFF. CDR3 coding DNA: TGTGCCACCAGTGATTTCAGTGGGACAGGGCAGGCCCAGAACACTGAAGCTTTCTTT.

This clonotype was counted ten times or more. The chain employs TRBV3-1 and TRBJ2-7, with TRBD2 identical over 10 bases. CDR1 is LGHDT, CDR2 YNNKEL, per germline (reference sequence). The CDR3 length is 15 residues. Unmatched junction bases numbered 8, after V lost 4 bases and J lost 5 bases. The CDR3 DNA sequence: TGTGCCAGCAGCCGATTAGCGGGAGGCCCCAACGAGCAGTACTTC. Translating gives CASSRLAGGPNEQYF.

This clonotype was detected many times. The chain has TRBV7-2 and TRBJ2-5, with D possibly TRBD2 on 5 matching bases. Germline-derived CDR1 and CDR2 are SGHTA and FQGNSA. The CDR3 is made up of 13 amino acids. Between the trimmed V and J ends, which lost 4 bases and 7 bases, there was a span of 13 bases. The CDR3 loop is CASSSGIAGTQYF. DNA of the CDR3: TGTGCCAGCAGCTCGGGGATTGCGGGGACCCAGTACTTC.

In this sample, this clonotype turned up many times. The V call is TRBV12-3 or TRBV12-4, the J call TRBJ2-7; TRBD1 might be the D (5 bases). The CDR3 totals 13 residues. Trimming removed 4 bases from V and 2 bases from J, with 9 bases in between. The CDR3 reads CASSSGATYEQYF. The CDR3 DNA reads as TGTGCCAGCAGTTCTGGGGCGACCTACGAGCAGTACTTC.

This clonotype occurred many times. The CDR3 bases are TGTGCCAGCAGCTTACTTACAGGGTTCCAAGAGACCCAGTACTTC. Translated, it gives CASSLLTGFQETQYF. The V call is TRBV7-9, the J call TRBJ2-5; tentatively, D is TRBD1 (6 bases). Germline CDR1 and CDR2: SEHNR and FQNEAQ (reference sequence). The CDR3 contains 15 residues. Deletions cut 2 bases from V and 1 base from J, with 11 bases between. The full variable domain, completed using reference TRBV7-9 and TRBJ2-5, is DTGVSQNPRHKITKRGQNVTFRCDPISEHNRLYWYRQTLGQGPEFLTYFQNEAQLEKSRLLSDRFSAERPKGSFSTLEIQRTEQGDSAMYLCASSLLTGFQETQYFGPGTRLLVL.

Many counts were recorded for this clonotype. J is TRBJ1-1 and V is TRBV5-4; D perhaps matches TRBD1 (6 bases). The CDR3 sequence is 15 residues long. Germline CDR1 reads SGHNT; CDR2 reads YYREEE (reference sequence). The V and J ends lost 4 bases and 1 base respectively, with 14 bases between them. CDR3 sequence reads: CASSKGGGSNTEAFF. CDR3 in DNA: TGTGCCAGCAGCAAGGGAGGGGGGTCGAACACTGAAGCTTTCTTT. Full variable domain (missing parts from reference TRBV5-4 and TRBJ1-1): ETGVTQSPTHLIKTRGQQVTLRCSSQSGHNTVSWYQQALGQGPQFIFQYYREEENGRGNFPPRFSGLQFPNYSSELNVNALELDDSALYLCASSKGGGSNTEAFFGQGTRLTVV.